The clone carrying this TCR beta chain was observed a handful of times. Its antigen remains unknown. The data derive from a study of regulatory T cells in long-lasting Graves disease. Notes on the study in general: Persistent disease was characterized by preferential usage of TRBV28, TRBJ1-2 and TRBJ2-5. Exclusively peripheral blood, rather than thyroid tissue, was studied.

For TCR beta, libraries came from iRepertoire HTBI primers and Arm-PCR of CDR3 regions. Each CDR3 protein gets one entry after TCRdb re-called the multiplex PCR reads with MiXCR. The data contain 380,000 or so distinct CDR3 sequences, around 15% of them singletons. The CDR3 runs to 14 residues. CDR1 and CDR2 (germline): DFQATT, SNEGSKA (reference sequence). The V and J ends lost 2 bases and 8 bases, in that order; junction bases with no gene match: 5. Time point defined: newly diagnosed GD, antithyroid drugs for less than 3 months. Researchers made the TCR library from RNA that was extracted from PBMCs. The same sample was also used in a study of T cells in Graves' hyperthyroidism and ophthalmopathy. As that study records: First-round RT-PCR of the TCR CDR3 relied on the HTBI primer set. Ophthalmopathy cases were set apart from stable hyperthyroidism by a 13 V-J model.

This sample comprised peripheral blood mononuclear cells (PBMCs), obtained at new diagnosis, from a patient treated with antithyroid drugs. V is TRBV20-1 and J is TRBJ1-6; 8 nucleotides agree with TRBD1. The receptor comes from a woman younger than 35 with Graves disease. The CDR3 region is CSARPGGRDSPLHF. CDR3 nucleotide sequence: TGCAGTGCTAGACCAGGGGGCAGGGATTCACCCCTCCACTTT.